These 32 T cell receptor beta chains came from one sample sequenced in a study of tumor-infiltrating lymphocytes in primary liver carcinoma (dated 2017 in TCRdb). Sequencer: Illumina HiSeq 2500. Starting from about 500 ng total RNA, TCRbeta-specific cDNA was produced by reverse transcription with a constant-region primer and ProtoScript II reverse transcriptase. The TCRbeta libraries were prepared through three rounds of nested multiplex PCR following a slightly modified ARM-PCR procedure. The first two PCR rounds used multiplex TRBV1-TRBV30 forward primers with a Cbeta reverse primer, each for approximately 11 cycles. Using fastp at Q25 and MiXCR, TCRdb reprocessed the public reads and kept productive beta chains. One record per CDR3 amino acid sequence lists the most common genes and DNA. This sample is represented by approximately 300,000 distinct CDR3 sequences; roughly 60% of them were singletons. The ten largest clones add up to more than 8.5% of the sample.

TRIzol reagent was used to extract blood RNA from unsorted whole blood, while the DNeasy Blood & Tissue kit provided the germline DNA. Sample: peripheral blood. These receptor sequences come from a man aged 35-49 years with primary liver carcinoma and hepatitis B virus infection.

The chain employs TRBV25-1 and TRBJ1-2, with D possibly TRBD1 on 5 matching bases. Germline CDR1 and CDR2: MGHDK and SYGVNS. Between the trimmed V and J ends, which lost 6 bases and 8 bases, there was a span of 19 bases. The CDR3 loop spans 14 amino acids. The CDR3 sequence is CASRGLGTAQGYTF. The CDR3 coding sequence is TGTGCCAGCAGGGGGCTCGGGACCGCCCAGGGCTACACCTTC.

This clonotype turned up a few times. The V and J genes are TRBV5-6 and TRBJ1-3, with a tentative D call TRBD1 (6 bases). This CDR3 comprises 14 residues. V was clipped by 2 bases and J by 6 bases, with 12 bases between them. Germline values: CDR1 SGHDT, CDR2 YYEEEE. The CDR3 nucleotides are TGTGCCAGCAGCTTCACAGGGACATTAAACACCATATATTTT. It codes for CASSFTGTLNTIYF.

In regard to this clonotype: At one end, the junction sequence differs from germline, possibly due to a read error. The CDR3, as DNA: TGTGCCAGCAGCTTAGTCTCGAAGAGCACCGGGGAGCCGTTTTTT. Its protein is CASSLVSKSTGEPFF. J is TRBJ2-2 and V is TRBV11-2, with D maybe TRBD2 (5 bases). The CDR3 covers 15 residues. From germline, CDR1 is SGHAT and CDR2 FQNNGV. Looking up the rest from reference TRBV11-2 and TRBJ2-2 gives the full variable domain: EAGVAQSPRYKIIEKRQSVAFWCNPISGHATLYWYQQILGQGPKLLIQFQNNGVVDDSQLPKDRFSAERLKGVDSTLKIQPAKLEDSAVYLCASSLVSKSTGEPFFGEGSRLTVL.

As for this clonotype: This may stem from a read error, because a much larger clone lies one nucleotide away. V usage is TRBV14 and J usage is TRBJ2-3; D gene unclear. Germline loops: CDR1 SGHDN, CDR2 FVKESK. The CDR3 is 13 amino acids. V lost 1 base to trimming and J lost 10 bases, with 12 bases between them. The CDR3 DNA sequence: TGTGCCAGCAGCCAAGTTGGGTCTCTCCCGCAGTATTTT. Its translation is CASSQVGSLPQYF.

This clonotype has at least ten counts. The chain uses TRBV14 and TRBJ2-5, with D perhaps matching TRBD2 (6 bases). Trimming took off 1 base at V and 4 bases at J, with 13 bases between the two ends. Germline CDR1 and CDR2: SGHDN and FVKESK. The CDR3 loop spans 15 amino acids. CDR3 in amino acids: CASSQALYGGETQYF. As DNA, the CDR3 is TGTGCCAGCAGCCAAGCTTTATACGGGGGAGAGACCCAGTACTTC. Complete variable domain (other parts from reference TRBV14 and TRBJ2-5): EAGVTQFPSHSVIEKGQTVTLRCDPISGHDNLYWYRRVMGKEIKFLLHFVKESKQDESGMPNNRFLAERTGGTYSTLKVQPAELEDSGVYFCASSQALYGGETQYFGPGTRLLVL.

In its sample, this clonotype was seen a few times. Compared with germline, one end of the junction differs, possibly owing to a read error. V gene TRBV2 combines with J gene TRBJ2-7, with 9 bases identical to TRBD1. Germline V gene lookup returns CDR1 SNHLY and CDR2 FYNNEI. This CDR3 comprises 14 residues. Here the CDR3 DNA reads TGTGCCAGCAGGATGGACAGGGGCTCCTACGAGCAGTATTTC. Translated, it gives CASRMDRGSYEQYF. The full variable domain, rest sourced from reference TRBV2 and TRBJ2-7, is EPEVTQTPSHQVTQMGQEVILRCVPISNHLYFYWYRQILGQKVEFLVSFYNNEISEKSEIFDDQFSVERPDGSNFTLKIRSTKLEDSAMYFCASRMDRGSYEQYFGPGTRLTVT.

V usage is TRBV14 and J usage is TRBJ2-3; TRBD2 aligns across 9 bases. Trimming removed 0 bases from V and 8 bases from J; junction bases left unmatched: 9. The germline V gene encodes CDR1 SGHDN and CDR2 FVKESK. CDR3 length: 16 residues. CDR3 nucleotide sequence: TGTGCCAGCAGCCAAGATCTAAATTCAGCGGGAGGTACGCAGTATTTT. This gives the protein CASSQDLNSAGGTQYF.

This clonotype came up many times. J is TRBJ1-5 and V is TRBV12-3 or TRBV12-4; perhaps TRBD1 as D (5 bases). V was shortened by 5 bases and J by 2 bases, with 10 bases between the two germline ends. This CDR3 contains 14 residues. CDR3 coding DNA: TGTGCCAGCAGTAGAACAGGCCGCAATCAGCCCCAGCATTTT. It is translated as CASSRTGRNQPQHF.

This clonotype was seen repeatedly, ten times or more. The rearrangement joins TRBV6-1 to TRBJ2-1, with D tentatively TRBD2 (5 bases). Per the germline V gene, CDR1 is MNHNS and CDR2 is SASEGT. V shed 0 bases and J shed 15 bases, with 15 bases lying between them. The CDR3 contains 13 residues. CDR3 coding DNA: TGTGCCAGCAGTGAAGCGCGGAGGAGCGTTCCGTTCTTC. Its translation: CASSEARRSVPFF.

Details on this clonotype: This could be a read error, since a much larger clone is one nucleotide away. The genes are TRBV6-1 and TRBJ2-7; a weak D match, TRBD2 (5 bases). CDR3 size: 11 residues. Per the germline V gene, CDR1 is MNHNS and CDR2 is SASEGT. Trimming pared 8 bases from V and 4 bases from J, leaving 9 bases between. The CDR3 region has the DNA TGTGCCAGCTACGAGGGATACGAGCAGTACTTC. It yields the protein CASYEGYEQYF.

Turning to this clonotype: An end of the junction differs from the germline gene, which may be a read error. The chain carries TRBV4-1 and TRBJ2-1, with 11 bases aligning to TRBD2. Germline lookup yields CDR1 MGHRA and CDR2 YSYEKL. The CDR3 consists of 17 residues. The CDR3 DNA reads TGCGCCAGCAGCCCAACTCTAGCGGGAGGAACCTACAATGAGCAGTCCTTC. This encodes CASSPTLAGGTYNEQSF.

The rearrangement uses TRBV4-2 and TRBJ2-1; 8 bases are a match to TRBD2. CDR1 is LGHNA and CDR2 is YNFKEQ in the germline V gene. J lost 8 bases, V lost 4 bases, and 10 bases had no gene match. The CDR3 contains 15 residues. The DNA for the CDR3 is TGTGCCAGCAGCCGCAGACTAGCGTCTATTGATGAGCAGTTCTTC. As protein: CASSRRLASIDEQFF.

As concerns this clonotype: A much bigger clone sits one base away, suggesting this may be a read error. The V and J genes are TRBV4-2 and TRBJ2-7; the match to TRBD2 covers 14 bases. The CDR3 length is 17 residues. The germline CDR1 and CDR2 sequences are LGHNA and YNFKEQ. The ends lost 3 bases at V and 1 base at J; junction bases unmatched: 5. CDR3 sequence reads: CASSQGLAGAVSYEQYF. The CDR3, as DNA: TGTGCCAGCAGCCAGGGACTAGCGGGGGCAGTATCCTACGAGCAGTACTTC.

This clonotype has ten or more counts. In DNA, the CDR3 is TGTGCCAGCAGCTTAGACCCCTTTGGGGGTTACGAGCAGTACTTC. Protein: CASSLDPFGGYEQYF. The chain has TRBV5-6 and TRBJ2-7; D may correspond to TRBD1 or TRBD2 (5 bases each). CDR1 and CDR2 from the germline V gene are SGHDT and YYEEEE. Trimming took 2 bases from V and 4 from J, leaving 16 bases between them. CDR3 length equals 15 residues.

This chain links TRBV29-1 with TRBJ2-7, with D perhaps being TRBD1 or TRBD2 (5 bases each). Judging by the DNA end, TRBJ2-1 fits better; the J call may be wrong. Germline V gene sequence: CDR1 SQVTM, CDR2 ANQGSEA. This CDR3 is built from 13 residues. The CDR3 coding sequence is TGCAGCGCTGGGGACGGAAGCTCCTACGAGCAGTTCTTC. As protein: CSAGDGSSYEQFF.

There are a few counts of this clonotype. A much larger clone lies one base from this, so it may be a read error. The gene calls are TRBV14 and TRBJ2-7, with D unresolved. Germline-derived CDR1 and CDR2 are SGHDN and FVKESK. This CDR3 has 14 amino acids. CDR3 in amino acids: CASGQDDEDDEQYF. DNA for the CDR3: TGTGCCAGCGGCCAAGATGATGAGGACGACGAGCAGTACTTC.

V gene TRBV4-2 combines with J gene TRBJ2-6, with 7 bases matching TRBD1. Looked up from germline, CDR1 is LGHNA and CDR2 is YNFKEQ. With V trimmed by 4 bases and J by 13 bases, 22 bases remained unmatched. This CDR3 has 18 residues. CDR3 sequence reads: CASSLEDRTISGASVLTF. The DNA for the CDR3 is TGTGCCAGCAGCCTGGAGGACAGGACAATCTCTGGGGCCAGTGTCCTGACTTTC.

This clonotype was seen at least ten times. The chain uses TRBV6-6 and TRBJ2-6, with D maybe TRBD2 (6 bases). CDR1 is MNHNY and CDR2 is SVGAGI in the germline V gene (reference sequence). V lost 6 bases and J 2 bases, leaving 11 bases between the germline ends. This CDR3 region has 15 residues. CDR3 coding DNA: TGTGCCAGCAGGCACCGGGGGACTGGGGCCAACGTCCTGACTTTC. Residues: CASRHRGTGANVLTF.

This clonotype came up once. This is likely a read error, given that the CDR3 carries no conserved phenylalanine or tryptophan at its end. It is unclear where the CDR3 begins or ends on the DNA, so no DNA is shown, and the CDR3 is as TCRdb lists it. The rearrangement uses TRBV21-1 and TRBJ1-2. TRBV21-1 is shown as a pseudogene. The CDR3 sequence runs 11 residues, both termini included. CDR3 sequence reads: CASSPHYGYTL.

This clonotype was counted a single time. With a much larger clone just one base away, this may be a read error. The chain recombines TRBV10-3 with TRBJ1-5; the D is unclear. Germline values: CDR1 ENHRY, CDR2 SYGVKD. CDR3 length: 15 residues. Here the CDR3 DNA reads TGTGCCATCAGTGAGTCGGGGAGTTTCAATCAGGCCCAGCATTTT. Translated, it gives CAISESGSFNQAQHF.

The chain is built from TRBV29-1 and TRBJ2-3, with a weak D call TRBD2 (6 bases). Germline lookup yields CDR1 SQVTM and CDR2 ANQGSEA. CDR3 size: 14 residues. Between the trimmed V and J ends, which lost 5 bases and 4 bases, there was a span of 16 bases. CDR3 loop: CSVLGSSGADTQYF. The CDR3 DNA reads TGCAGCGTTCTAGGTAGTAGCGGTGCAGATACGCAGTATTTT.

The V and J genes are TRBV29-1 and TRBJ2-2, with D possibly being TRBD1 (5 bases). The CDR3 consists of 13 residues. The germline V gene has CDR1 SQVTM and CDR2 ANQGSEA. Trimming took 6 bases from V and 1 from J, leaving 9 bases between them. The CDR3: CSVDTRNTGELFF. DNA for the CDR3: TGCAGCGTGGACACACGGAACACCGGGGAGCTGTTTTTT.

This clonotype has just one count. One junction end disagrees with the germline gene, perhaps due to a read error. V usage is TRBV6-5 and J usage is TRBJ1-1; possible D gene TRBD1, 5 bases. This CDR3 has 16 amino acids. CDR1 and CDR2 from the germline V gene are MNHEY and SVGAGI. CDR3 region: CVSSSNVGLGQAEAFF. The CDR3 bases are TGTGTCAGCAGTTCTAACGTCGGTCTGGGGCAAGCTGAAGCTTTCTTT.

A note on this clonotype: Sequence at one end of the junction differs from germline and may be a read error. This sequence joins TRBV10-3 and TRBJ1-2; TRBD1 matches 8 bases. The CDR3 sequence is 15 residues long. The germline CDR1 and CDR2 sequences are ENHRY and SYGVKD. The CDR3 DNA reads TGTGCCATCGGTAACGACAGGGGAGGCGACTATGGCCACACCTTC. Translating gives CAIGNDRGGDYGHTF.

This clonotype has ten or more counts. The chain combines TRBV4-3 with TRBJ2-3; 12 nucleotides match TRBD1. CDR1 and CDR2 from the germline V gene are LGHNA and YSLEER. The CDR3 totals 17 residues. The trim removed 3 bases at V and 3 bases at J, leaving 7 bases unmatched. DNA of the CDR3: TGCGCCAGCAGCCAGGGGACAGGGGGCTGGGGGACAGATACGCAGTATTTT. It is translated as CASSQGTGGWGTDTQYF.

This clonotype came up many times. The chain is built from TRBV11-2 and TRBJ2-3; D not resolved. The CDR3 totals 15 residues. The V and J ends lost 1 base and 0 bases respectively, with 8 bases between them. The germline V gene has CDR1 SGHAT and CDR2 FQNNGV. This CDR3 is CASSLAGTSTDTQYF. CDR3 nucleotide sequence: TGTGCCAGCAGCTTAGCGGGCACTAGCACAGATACGCAGTATTTT.

This clonotype was observed at least ten times. V is TRBV12-3 or TRBV12-4 and J is TRBJ1-1, with 8 bases lining up with TRBD1. The CDR3 is made up of 14 amino acids. V shed 0 bases, J shed 4 bases, and the junction held 1 base outside the gene matches. DNA of the CDR3: TGTGCCAGCAGTTTAGCGGGGACAGGCACTGAAGCTTTCTTT. Protein sequence: CASSLAGTGTEAFF.

Concerning this clonotype: It may be a read error: a sequence one base away is much more abundant. V gene TRBV12-3 or TRBV12-4 combines with J gene TRBJ1-1; a weak D match, TRBD1 (5 bases). With 6 bases removed from V and 0 bases from J, the gap between germline ends came to 11 bases. The CDR3 loop spans 14 amino acids. The CDR3 coding sequence is TGTGCCAGCAGCCCACAGGACCTGAACACTGAAGCTTTCTTT. Translated: CASSPQDLNTEAFF.

Comment on this clonotype: This clone may be a read error of a much larger clone one base away. The chain employs TRBV6-1 and TRBJ1-6, with no clear D. From germline, CDR1 is MNHNS and CDR2 SASEGT. V gave up 5 bases and J gave up 8 bases, with 10 bases separating them. The CDR3 spans 13 residues. The CDR3 loop is CASSKVWDSPLHF. As DNA, the CDR3 is TGTGCCAGCAGTAAAGTATGGGATTCACCCCTCCACTTT.

Turning to this clonotype: The conserved final phenylalanine or tryptophan is absent from the CDR3, which likely points to a read error. J is TRBJ1-1 and V is TRBV6-1, with 8 nucleotides matching TRBD1. The CDR3 loop spans 13 amino acids. Germline-derived CDR1 and CDR2 are MNHNS and SASEGT. After removal of 5 bases from V and 6 bases from J, the junction contained 5 bases not matched to a gene. CDR3: CASSTTGASEAFL. As DNA, the CDR3 is TGTGCCAGCAGTACGACAGGGGCGTCTGAAGCTTTCCTT.

As for this clonotype: This clone may be a read error of a much larger clone one base away. The J gene is TRBJ1-5, the V gene TRBV6-6; the match to TRBD1 covers 8 bases. This CDR3 is 14 amino acids long. Germline CDR1 reads MNHNY; CDR2 reads SVGAGI (reference sequence). The CDR3 protein is CASSQGTGNQPRHF. For the CDR3, the DNA is TGTGCCAGCAGCCAAGGGACAGGCAATCAGCCCCGGCATTTT.

This clonotype showed up just a few times. The chain is built from TRBV5-1 and TRBJ1-5, with D perhaps TRBD1 (6 bases). CDR3 length: 12 amino acids. Germline lookup yields CDR1 SGHRS and CDR2 YFSETQ. Trimming cost V 7 bases and J 5 bases, with 10 bases left between them. CDR3 loop: CASRAGDQPQHF. The CDR3 DNA follows: TGCGCCAGCCGGGCAGGGGATCAGCCCCAGCATTTT.